Shown below are 10 T cell receptor beta chains from a single sample sequenced in a study of cytomegalovirus exposure and HLA in healthy donors. The PCR made use of 60 Vbeta and 13 Jbeta primers. Clones were read by immunoSEQ multiplex PCR, and TCRdb kept only the in-frame ones, dropping some. This sample's table reports tens of thousands of clones. Sequenced material: PBMCs. The receptors come from a woman aged 55-70 years in good health and CMV-seropositive.

The CDR3 DNA is TGCGCCAGCAGGAAAGTAGGAGGGGGCGGCAGTAATTCACCCCTCCACTTT. This gives the protein CASRKVGGGGSNSPLHF. The chain is built from TRBV4-3 and TRBJ1-6; 7 bases map to TRBD1. The CDR3 contains 17 residues. V lost 6 bases and J lost 6; bases outside the gene matches: 14. The germline V gene encodes CDR1 LGHNA and CDR2 YSLEER.

The chain couples TRBV18 to TRBJ2-3, with 7 bases lining up with TRBD2. J was trimmed by 1 base and V by 2 bases; bases with no gene match: 6. The CDR3 extends over 16 amino acids. CDR1 KGHSH and CDR2 LQKENI come from the germline V gene. The CDR3 sequence: CASSPNWAGGTDTQYF. CDR3 nucleotide sequence: TGTGCCAGCTCACCAAATTGGGCGGGGGGCACAGATACGCAGTATTTT.

The chain joins TRBV2 to TRBJ1-2; D gene uncertain. This CDR3 spans 13 amino acids. Per the germline V gene, CDR1 is SNHLY and CDR2 is FYNNEI. The V end lost 0 bases, the J end lost 8 bases, and 10 bases lay between the germline ends. DNA for the CDR3: TGTGCCAGCAGTGAAGCGAGCAGCGGGGGCTACACCTTC. The encoded protein is CASSEASSGGYTF.

V and J are TRBV15 and TRBJ1-3; the match to TRBD1 covers 9 bases. V lost 5 bases and J lost 2; bases outside the gene matches: 10. The CDR3 has 17 amino acids. The germline V gene encodes CDR1 LNHNV and CDR2 YYDKDF (reference sequence). The CDR3 bases are TGTGCCACCAGCCGCAGGGACAGGGCCTTTACTGGAAACACCATATATTTT. Translated, it gives CATSRRDRAFTGNTIYF.

The chain uses TRBV18 and TRBJ2-1; TRBD1 agrees at 9 bases. V was clipped by 6 bases and J by 5 bases; unmatched bases: 8. The germline V gene encodes CDR1 KGHSH and CDR2 LQKENI. This CDR3 is built from 15 residues. The CDR3 loop is CASSLRDREHNEQFF. In DNA, the CDR3 is TGTGCCAGCTCGCTGAGGGACAGGGAACACAATGAGCAGTTCTTC.

The chain employs TRBV4-1 and TRBJ2-5, with 13 bases aligning to TRBD2. The CDR3 length is 18 residues. Germline V gene sequence: CDR1 MGHRA, CDR2 YSYEKL. V dropped 3 bases and J dropped 2; count of bases not matched to a gene: 9. CDR3 nucleotides: TGCGCCAGCAGCCAGATCACTAGCGGGGGGGCCGGGCAAGAGACCCAGTACTTC. It codes for CASSQITSGGAGQETQYF.

The gene calls are TRBV25-1 and TRBJ1-5, with D unresolved. Germline loops: CDR1 MGHDK, CDR2 SYGVNS. Trimming pared 1 base from V and 6 bases from J, leaving 16 bases between. The CDR3 is made up of 16 amino acids. The CDR3 reads CASSESSGGIGQPQHF. For the CDR3, the DNA is TGTGCCAGCAGTGAATCTTCAGGAGGTATTGGTCAGCCCCAGCATTTT.

The CDR3 nucleotides are TGTGCCACCAGCGCCGGAGACAGCCTAAATCAGCCCCAGCATTTT. Translating gives CATSAGDSLNQPQHF. The chain is built from TRBV15 and TRBJ1-5; D may be TRBD1 (5 bases). V lost 5 bases and J lost 4, with 15 bases in between. The CDR3 length is 15 residues. CDR1 is LNHNV, CDR2 YYDKDF, per germline (reference sequence).

The chain recombines TRBV7-2 with TRBJ1-5, with D possibly being TRBD1 (5 bases). Trimming took off 2 bases at V and 3 bases at J, with 11 bases between the two ends. In germline, CDR1 is SGHTA, CDR2 FQGNSA. This CDR3 spans 15 amino acids. CDR3 sequence (DNA): TGTGCCAGCAGCTTACGGCAGGGCCTCAATCAGCCCCAGCATTTT. As protein: CASSLRQGLNQPQHF.

The gene calls are TRBV7-2 and TRBJ2-7; D perhaps matches TRBD1 (6 bases). The V gene's germline CDR1 is SGHTA and CDR2 FQGNSA. The ends were cut back, 1 base at V and 4 bases at J, with 11 bases in the middle. The CDR3 covers 14 residues. The CDR3 DNA sequence: TGTGCCAGCAGCTTAGTAGGTGGACAGTACGAGCAGTACTTC. Protein sequence: CASSLVGGQYEQYF.